The 24 T cell receptor beta chains presented below share a single source sample, sequenced in a study of T cell repertoires in cytomegalovirus infection. TCRdb analysed the reads with MiXCR anew, one entry per CDR3 protein. The data show approximately 97,000 distinct CDR3 sequences, approximately 15% seen once. The specimen sequenced was PBMCs. Source of these receptors: a human donor in good health (CMV status not recorded). Some clones in this sample may be carry-over from other donors' samples.

The gene calls are TRBV7-2 and TRBJ2-5; no reliable D call. V lost 1 base to trimming and J lost 5 bases, with 8 bases between them. There are 13 residues in the CDR3. CDR1 is SGHTA, CDR2 FQGNSA, per germline. The CDR3 here is CASSLGPAETQYF. CDR3 sequence (DNA): TGTGCCAGCAGCTTAGGGCCGGCGGAGACCCAGTACTTC.

This clonotype was seen at least ten times. The chain combines TRBV7-8 with TRBJ2-4; TRBD1 is a possible D gene (5 bases). The germline gives CDR1 SGHVS, CDR2 FQNEAQ. Deletions cut 1 base from V and 2 bases from J, with 6 bases between. The CDR3 loop spans 14 amino acids. The CDR3 DNA is TGTGCCAGCAGCTTAGACAGGACCAAAAACATTCAGTACTTC. Translated: CASSLDRTKNIQYF.

This clonotype qualifies as medium-sized (0.01 to 0.1%). The V gene is TRBV11-2, the J gene TRBJ2-3, with D perhaps TRBD1 or TRBD2 (5 bases each). The CDR3 consists of 14 residues. V was cut by 1 base and J by 6 bases, with 11 bases left in between. The germline CDR1 and CDR2 sequences are SGHAT and FQNNGV. CDR3 residues: CASSLGGGRDTQYF. The CDR3 DNA sequence: TGTGCCAGCAGCTTAGGTGGGGGACGCGATACGCAGTATTTT.

This clonotype was detected ten times or more. The chain couples TRBV7-2 to TRBJ1-5; D ambiguous. Trimming shortened V by 1 base and J by 6 bases, and 13 bases separated the two germline ends. CDR1 and CDR2 from the germline V gene are SGHTA and FQGNSA. The CDR3 runs 15 residues. The CDR3 sequence is CASSLDRALSQPQHF. The CDR3 nucleotides read TGTGCCAGCAGCTTAGACCGGGCTCTCAGTCAGCCCCAGCATTTT.

This clonotype was detected only a few times. The chain combines TRBV28 with TRBJ2-7, with D possibly being TRBD2 (6 bases). Trimming pared 7 bases from V and 5 bases from J, leaving 15 bases between. The CDR3 is made up of 13 amino acids. The V gene's germline CDR1 is MDHEN and CDR2 SYDVKM. The CDR3: CASTRGRGNEQYF. CDR3 DNA: TGTGCCAGCACAAGGGGTCGGGGGAACGAGCAGTACTTC.

This chain connects TRBV29-1 to TRBJ1-1, with a weak D call TRBD1 (5 bases). The germline V and J ends were trimmed by 4 bases and 11 bases, with 17 bases remaining between them. This CDR3 region has 12 residues. Per the germline V gene, CDR1 is SQVTM and CDR2 is ANQGSEA. This CDR3 reads CSVVTGEGTAFF. The CDR3 region has the DNA TGCAGCGTTGTCACCGGAGAAGGGACGGCTTTCTTT.

The chain couples TRBV20-1 to TRBJ2-1, with a possible D match to TRBD2 (6 bases). V was clipped by 7 bases and J by 6 bases, with 16 bases between them. This CDR3 is 13 amino acids long. Germline-derived CDR1 and CDR2 are DFQATT and SNEGSKA (reference sequence). CDR3 coding DNA: TGCAGTGAAGAGGGTCGGGACTCCAATGAGCAGTTCTTC. Residues: CSEEGRDSNEQFF.

In regard to this clonotype: Possible read error: a much larger clone is one base away. The chain combines TRBV7-9 with TRBJ1-2, with 7 nucleotides matching TRBD1. This CDR3 region has 12 residues. Germline loops: CDR1 SEHNR, CDR2 FQNEAQ (reference sequence). Written as DNA, the CDR3 is TGTACCAGCAGCCCACAGGGGAATGGCTACACCTTC. Residues: CTSSPQGNGYTF.

This clonotype has a handful of counts. The J gene is TRBJ2-5, the V gene TRBV20-1; D not certain. V was cut by 4 bases and J by 1 base, with 13 bases left in between. Germline CDR1 is DFQATT and CDR2 is SNEGSKA (reference sequence). The CDR3 extends over 14 amino acids. Written as DNA, the CDR3 is TGCAGTGCTACCCTTGGAAACGTCCAAGAGACCCAGTACTTC. This codes for CSATLGNVQETQYF.

This clonotype was counted ten times or more. V is TRBV7-2 and J is TRBJ2-5; no definite D call. CDR1 is SGHTA and CDR2 is FQGNSA in the germline V gene. V lost 1 base and J lost 5, with 5 bases in between. The CDR3 spans 12 residues. The CDR3 region is CASSLVGETQYF. In nucleotides, the CDR3 is TGTGCCAGCAGCTTAGTGGGGGAGACCCAGTACTTC. The full variable domain, completed using reference TRBV7-2 and TRBJ2-5, is GAGVSQSPSNKVTEKGKDVELRCDPISGHTALYWYRQSLGQGLEFLIYFQGNSAPDKSGLPSDRFSAERTGGSVSTLTIQRTQQEDSAVYLCASSLVGETQYFGPGTRLLVL.

The chain has TRBV5-1 and TRBJ2-2, with unresolved D. Germline V gives CDR1 SGHRS, CDR2 YFSETQ. The V gene lost 4 bases and the J gene lost 5 bases, with 15 bases spanning the gap. The CDR3 sequence is 15 residues long. CDR3 loop: CASSKQILRTGELFF. The DNA of the CDR3 is TGCGCCAGCAGCAAGCAGATACTCCGAACCGGGGAGCTGTTTTTT.

This clonotype was seen a few times. CDR3 in amino acids: CASSFRARGAYNEQFF. The CDR3, as DNA: TGTGCCAGCAGCTTTAGAGCGCGGGGGGCCTACAATGAGCAGTTCTTC. The chain employs TRBV5-6 and TRBJ2-1, with 8 bases identical to TRBD2. V shed 2 bases, J shed 2 bases, and the junction held 6 bases outside the gene matches. The CDR3 is 16 residues long. Germline V gene lookup returns CDR1 SGHDT and CDR2 YYEEEE.

V is TRBV4-3 and J is TRBJ2-2; D might be TRBD2 (6 bases). The CDR3 length is 15 residues. Deletions cut 2 bases from V and 3 bases from J, with 10 bases between. In germline, CDR1 is LGHNA, CDR2 YSLEER. The CDR3 DNA sequence: TGCGCCAGCAGCCAATCGGGACTGTACACCGGGGAGCTGTTTTTT. Residues: CASSQSGLYTGELFF.

This clonotype was counted at least ten times. The chain carries TRBV27 and TRBJ2-4, with D perhaps assigned TRBD1 or TRBD2 (5 bases each). The germline V and J ends were trimmed by 4 bases and 16 bases, with 23 bases remaining between them. From germline, CDR1 is MNHEY and CDR2 SMNVEV (reference sequence). The CDR3 has 14 residues. The CDR3: CASSWGVGDGLFYF. The CDR3 region has the DNA TGTGCCAGCAGTTGGGGTGTTGGGGACGGCCTTTTTTACTTC.

The rearrangement joins TRBV6-2 or TRBV6-3 to TRBJ2-1, with D possibly being TRBD2 (6 bases). The CDR3 spans 16 residues. V was cut by 2 bases and J by 2 bases, with 13 bases left in between. Germline V gene data show CDR1 as MNHEY and CDR2 as SVGEGT. The CDR3 nucleotides are TGTGCCAGCAGTTACCTGCGGGACGTCGCCTACAATGAGCAGTTCTTC. Translating gives CASSYLRDVAYNEQFF.

In this sample, this clonotype turned up a few times. This chain joins TRBV7-9 and TRBJ1-4; D is possibly TRBD1 (5 bases). CDR1 and CDR2 from the germline V gene are SEHNR and FQNEAQ (reference sequence). This CDR3 is 16 amino acids long. Trimming removed 1 base from V and 0 bases from J, with 9 bases in between. CDR3: CASSLDLTATNEKLFF. The DNA of the CDR3 is TGTGCCAGCAGCTTAGATCTGACAGCAACTAATGAAAAACTGTTTTTT.

In its sample, this clonotype was seen many times. The V and J genes are TRBV4-1 and TRBJ1-1; D unclear. The CDR3 is made up of 14 amino acids. CDR1 is MGHRA and CDR2 is YSYEKL in the germline V gene. The V gene lost 5 bases and the J gene lost 5 bases, with 15 bases spanning the gap. For the CDR3, the DNA is TGCGCCAGCAGCGGCCCCCTTCGGGGTACTGAAGCTTTCTTT. This gives the protein CASSGPLRGTEAFF.

The chain recombines TRBV20-1 with TRBJ2-7; D may be TRBD1 or TRBD2 (6 bases each). Germline loops: CDR1 DFQATT, CDR2 SNEGSKA (reference sequence). Trimming removed 5 bases from V and 6 bases from J, with 20 bases in between. The CDR3 is 14 amino acids. The CDR3 spells CSALGGLGSPEQYF. The CDR3 DNA reads as TGCAGTGCTTTGGGGGGCCTGGGAAGTCCCGAGCAGTACTTC.

This clonotype has just a few counts. The rearrangement uses TRBV15 and TRBJ1-2, with TRBD1 matching over 7 bases. The CDR3 consists of 15 residues. CDR1 is LNHNV and CDR2 is YYDKDF in the germline V gene (reference sequence). V shed 3 bases and J 0 bases; nucleotides not matched to a gene: 4. CDR3 nucleotide sequence: TGTGCCACCAGCAGCAGACAGGGCTCTAACTATGGCTACACCTTC. Translation gives CATSSRQGSNYGYTF.

This clonotype has a single count. V gene TRBV12-3 or TRBV12-4 combines with J gene TRBJ1-2, with 8 positions matching TRBD1. The CDR3 spans 13 residues. V trimming: 6 bases; J trimming: 8 bases; junction bases outside the gene matches: 8. CDR3 in DNA: TGTGCCAGCAGCCGGACAGGGCCTAAGGGCTACACCTTC. Protein: CASSRTGPKGYTF.

This clonotype was counted many times. The rearrangement uses TRBV6-5 and TRBJ1-1; TRBD1 might be the D (6 bases). This CDR3 spans 14 amino acids. Germline values: CDR1 MNHEY, CDR2 SVGAGI. Deletions cut 10 bases from V and 1 base from J, with 16 bases between. For the CDR3, the DNA is TGTGCCACCGGCGCGGGGGGCCGGAACACTGAAGCTTTCTTT. It yields the protein CATGAGGRNTEAFF.

Regarding this clonotype: This clone may be a read error of a much larger clone one base away. The chain links TRBV7-3 to TRBJ2-5; 7 bases agree with TRBD1. This CDR3 contains 17 residues. CDR1 is SGHTA and CDR2 is FQGTGA in the germline V gene. The V segment lost 4 bases and the J segment 7 bases; nucleotides outside the gene matches: 18. The CDR3 DNA is TGTGCCAGCAGCTATAGTAGTGGGGCAGGGGGTTTCGGGACCCAGTACTTC. This gives the protein CASSYSSGAGGFGTQYF.

In its sample, this clonotype was seen a few times. V usage is TRBV6-2 or TRBV6-3 and J usage is TRBJ1-5; D is unresolved. CDR3 size: 12 residues. Trimming took off 6 bases at V and 12 bases at J, with 15 bases between the two ends. Germline V lookup: CDR1 MNHEY, CDR2 SVGEGT. CDR3 bases: TGTGCCAGCAGCCCTCTTTGGGAACACCAGCATTTT. This translates into CASSPLWEHQHF.

On this clonotype: The junction does not match germline at one end; this may be a read error. V is TRBV20-1 and J is TRBJ1-1; maybe TRBD1 (5 bases). The CDR3 is 14 residues long. Germline V gives CDR1 DFQATT, CDR2 SNEGSKA (reference sequence). The CDR3 coding sequence is TGCAGTGCTAGAGATATTGGCGGGGCAGGTGAAGCTTTGTTT. It specifies CSARDIGGAGEALF.